This TCR beta chain was recovered during a study of T-cell memory formation after mild COVID-19. Study-wide background: TCR clusters largely stayed donor specific. Study-level results: The authors left the SARS-CoV-2 specificity of second-wave clones peaking on day 37 unconfirmed. Certain responding clones were present in pre-infection memory, suggesting participation of cross-reactive memory. Contracting CD4+ clones were located mainly in CM and EM, and CD8+ clones in EMRA.

As for this clonotype: Antigen unknown.

TCRdb passed the 5' RACE reads through MiXCR, listing each CDR3 protein once. The sample includes a few hundred thousand distinct CDR3 sequences, 20% to 25% of them seen just once. Trimming took off 2 bases at V and 0 bases at J, with 8 bases between the two ends. Germline V gene lookup returns CDR1 DFQATT and CDR2 SNEGSKA (reference sequence). This CDR3 has 14 amino acids. The chain carries TRBV20-1 and TRBJ2-4; D is unresolved. The specimen sequenced was PBMCs or a T cell subset sorted from them (not recorded which). The receptor comes from an adult woman who had mild COVID-19 (a few samples of this study predate the infection). Cell type and time point are not known. The CDR3 DNA sequence: TGCAGTGCTAGACAGGCTATAGCCAAAAACATTCAGTACTTC. It yields the protein CSARQAIAKNIQYF.